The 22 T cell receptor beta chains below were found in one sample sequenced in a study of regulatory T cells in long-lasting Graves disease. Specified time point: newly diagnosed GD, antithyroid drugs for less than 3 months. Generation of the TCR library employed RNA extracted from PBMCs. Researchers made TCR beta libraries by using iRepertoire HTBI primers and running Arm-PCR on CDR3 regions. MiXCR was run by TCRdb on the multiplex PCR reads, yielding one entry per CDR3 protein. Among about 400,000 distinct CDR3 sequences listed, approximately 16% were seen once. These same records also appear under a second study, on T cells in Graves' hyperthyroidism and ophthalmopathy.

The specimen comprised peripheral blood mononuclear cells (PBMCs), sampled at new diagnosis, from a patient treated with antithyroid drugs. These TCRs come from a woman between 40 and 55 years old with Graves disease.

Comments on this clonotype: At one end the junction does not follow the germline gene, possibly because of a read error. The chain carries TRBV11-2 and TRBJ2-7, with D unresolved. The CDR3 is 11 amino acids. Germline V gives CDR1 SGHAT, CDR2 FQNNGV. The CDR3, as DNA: TGTGTCAGCAGTGAGACCGGGGAGCAGTACTTC. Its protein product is CVSSETGEQYF.

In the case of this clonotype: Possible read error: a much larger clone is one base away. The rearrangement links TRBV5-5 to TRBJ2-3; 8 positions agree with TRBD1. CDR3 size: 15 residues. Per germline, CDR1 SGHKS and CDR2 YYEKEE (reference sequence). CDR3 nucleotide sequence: TGTGACAGCAGCCCAACAGGGGGGAGGTCAGATACGCAGTATTTT. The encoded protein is CDSSPTGGRSDTQYF. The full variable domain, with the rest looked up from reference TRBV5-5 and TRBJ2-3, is DAGVTQSPTHLIKTRGQQVTLRCSPISGHKSVSWYQQVLGQGPQFIFQYYEKEERGRGNFPDRFSARQFPNYSSELNVNALLLGDSALYLCDSSPTGGRSDTQYFGPGTRLTVL.

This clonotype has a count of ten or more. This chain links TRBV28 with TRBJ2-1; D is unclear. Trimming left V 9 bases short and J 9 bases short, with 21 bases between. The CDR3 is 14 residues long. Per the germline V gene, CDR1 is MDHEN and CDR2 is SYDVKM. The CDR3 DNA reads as TGTGCCAGTGGGCTGGTAAGCCCCCCCAGTGAGCAGTTCTTC. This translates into CASGLVSPPSEQFF.

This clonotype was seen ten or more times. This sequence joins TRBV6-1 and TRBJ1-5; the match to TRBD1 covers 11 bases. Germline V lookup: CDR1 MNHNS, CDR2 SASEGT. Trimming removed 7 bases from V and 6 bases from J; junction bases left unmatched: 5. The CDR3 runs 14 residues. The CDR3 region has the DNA TGTGCCAGCAAGGAAGGGACAGGGGGTCAGCCCCAGCATTTT. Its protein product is CASKEGTGGQPQHF.

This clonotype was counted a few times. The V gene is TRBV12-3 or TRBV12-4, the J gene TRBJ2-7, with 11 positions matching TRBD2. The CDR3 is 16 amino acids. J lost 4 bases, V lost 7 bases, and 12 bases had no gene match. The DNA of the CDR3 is TGTGCCAGCACCCTGGGGTCACTAGCGGGAGATTACGAGCAGTACTTC. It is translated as CASTLGSLAGDYEQYF.

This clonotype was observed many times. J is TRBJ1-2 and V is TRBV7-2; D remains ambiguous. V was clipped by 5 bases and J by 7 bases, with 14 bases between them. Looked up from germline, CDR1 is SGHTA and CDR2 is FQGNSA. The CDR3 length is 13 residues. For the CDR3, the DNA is TGTGCCAGCAGCACCAGTGACACTGCTGGCTACACCTTC. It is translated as CASSTSDTAGYTF.

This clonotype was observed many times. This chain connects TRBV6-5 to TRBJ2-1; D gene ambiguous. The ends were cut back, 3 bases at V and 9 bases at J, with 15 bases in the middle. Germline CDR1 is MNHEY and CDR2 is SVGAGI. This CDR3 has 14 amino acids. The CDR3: CASSYIEGVGEQFF. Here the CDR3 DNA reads TGTGCCAGCAGTTATATCGAAGGTGTGGGTGAGCAGTTCTTC.

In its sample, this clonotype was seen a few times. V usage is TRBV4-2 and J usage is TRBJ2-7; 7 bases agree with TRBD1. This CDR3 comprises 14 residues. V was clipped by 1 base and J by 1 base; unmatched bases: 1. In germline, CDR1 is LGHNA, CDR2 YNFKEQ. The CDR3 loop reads CASSQGDSSYEQYF. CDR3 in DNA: TGTGCCAGCAGCCAAGGGGACAGTTCCTACGAGCAGTACTTC.

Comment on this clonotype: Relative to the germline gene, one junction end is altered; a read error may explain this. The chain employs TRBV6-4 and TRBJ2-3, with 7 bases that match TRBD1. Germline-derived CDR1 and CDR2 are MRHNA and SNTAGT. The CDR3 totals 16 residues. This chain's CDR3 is CTSSDSLGTGTDTQYF. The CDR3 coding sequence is TGTACCAGCAGTGACTCACTTGGGACAGGCACAGATACGCAGTATTTT.

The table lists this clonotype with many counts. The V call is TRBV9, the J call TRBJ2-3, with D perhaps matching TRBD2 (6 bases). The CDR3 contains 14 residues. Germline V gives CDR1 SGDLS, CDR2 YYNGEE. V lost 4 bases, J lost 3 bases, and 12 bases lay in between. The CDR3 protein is CASSTSGQTDTQYF. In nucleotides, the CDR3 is TGTGCCAGCAGCACGAGCGGGCAAACAGATACGCAGTATTTT. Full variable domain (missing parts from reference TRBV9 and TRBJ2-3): DSGVTQTPKHLITATGQRVTLRCSPRSGDLSVYWYQQSLDQGLQFLIQYYNGEERAKGNILERFSAQQFPDLHSELNLSSLELGDSALYFCASSTSGQTDTQYFGPGTRLTVL.

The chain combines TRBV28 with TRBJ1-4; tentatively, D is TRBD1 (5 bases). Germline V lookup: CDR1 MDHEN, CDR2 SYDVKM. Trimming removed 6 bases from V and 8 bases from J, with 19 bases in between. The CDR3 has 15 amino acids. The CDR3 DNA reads TGTGCCAGCAGGAAAGGGGACTTCTCTCAAGAAAAACTGTTTTTT. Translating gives CASRKGDFSQEKLFF.

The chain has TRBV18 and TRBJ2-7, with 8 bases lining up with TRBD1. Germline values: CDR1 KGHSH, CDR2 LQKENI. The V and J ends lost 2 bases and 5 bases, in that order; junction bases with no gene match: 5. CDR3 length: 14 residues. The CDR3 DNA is TGTGCCAGCTCACCAGGACAGGGTGTCCACGAGCAGTACTTC. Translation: CASSPGQGVHEQYF.

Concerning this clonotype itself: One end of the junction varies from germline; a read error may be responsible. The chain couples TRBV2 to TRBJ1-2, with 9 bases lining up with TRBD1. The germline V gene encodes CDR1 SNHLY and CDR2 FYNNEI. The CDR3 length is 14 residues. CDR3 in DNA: TGTGCCAGCAGTCGGGACAGGGACAACTATGGCTACGCCTTC. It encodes CASSRDRDNYGYAF.

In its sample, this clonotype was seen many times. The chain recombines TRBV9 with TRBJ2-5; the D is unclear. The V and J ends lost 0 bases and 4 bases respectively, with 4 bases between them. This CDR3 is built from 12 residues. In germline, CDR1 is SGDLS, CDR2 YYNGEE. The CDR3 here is CASSVGGETQYF. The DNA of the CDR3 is TGTGCCAGCAGCGTAGGGGGAGAGACCCAGTACTTC.

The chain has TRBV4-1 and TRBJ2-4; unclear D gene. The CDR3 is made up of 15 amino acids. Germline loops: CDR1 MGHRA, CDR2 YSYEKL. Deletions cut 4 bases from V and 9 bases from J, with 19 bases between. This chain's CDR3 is CASSPSPGPWGIQYF. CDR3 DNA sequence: TGCGCCAGCAGCCCATCCCCCGGGCCTTGGGGCATTCAGTACTTC.

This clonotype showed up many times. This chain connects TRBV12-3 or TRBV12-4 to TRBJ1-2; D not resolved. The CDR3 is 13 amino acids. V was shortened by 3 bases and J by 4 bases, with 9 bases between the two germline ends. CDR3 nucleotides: TGTGCCAGCAGTTTCAACGGGCCCTATGGCTACACCTTC. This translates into CASSFNGPYGYTF.

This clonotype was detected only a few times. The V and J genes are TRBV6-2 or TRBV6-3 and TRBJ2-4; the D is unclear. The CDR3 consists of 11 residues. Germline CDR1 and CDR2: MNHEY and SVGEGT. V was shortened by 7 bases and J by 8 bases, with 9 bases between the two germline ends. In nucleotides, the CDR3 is TGTGCCAGCAAACTTAAGGACATTCAGTACTTC. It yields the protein CASKLKDIQYF.

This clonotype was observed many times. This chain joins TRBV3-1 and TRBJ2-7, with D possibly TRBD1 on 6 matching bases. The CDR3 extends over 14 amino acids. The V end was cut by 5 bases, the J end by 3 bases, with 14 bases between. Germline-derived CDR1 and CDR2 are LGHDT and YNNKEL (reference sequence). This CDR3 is CASSFGDTLYEQYF. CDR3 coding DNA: TGTGCCAGCAGCTTCGGGGACACCCTCTACGAGCAGTACTTC.

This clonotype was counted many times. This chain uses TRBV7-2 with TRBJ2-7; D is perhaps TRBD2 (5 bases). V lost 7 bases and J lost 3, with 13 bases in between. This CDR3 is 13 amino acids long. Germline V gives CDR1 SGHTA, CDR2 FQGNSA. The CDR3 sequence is CASTLKRGYEQYF. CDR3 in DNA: TGTGCCAGCACCCTCAAACGGGGCTACGAGCAGTACTTC.

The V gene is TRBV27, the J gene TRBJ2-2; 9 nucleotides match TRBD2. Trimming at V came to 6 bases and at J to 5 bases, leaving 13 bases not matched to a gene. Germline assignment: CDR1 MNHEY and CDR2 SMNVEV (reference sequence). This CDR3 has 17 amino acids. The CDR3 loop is CASSTMAREGGTGELFF. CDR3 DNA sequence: TGTGCCAGCAGCACAATGGCGCGGGAGGGAGGTACCGGGGAGCTGTTTTTT.

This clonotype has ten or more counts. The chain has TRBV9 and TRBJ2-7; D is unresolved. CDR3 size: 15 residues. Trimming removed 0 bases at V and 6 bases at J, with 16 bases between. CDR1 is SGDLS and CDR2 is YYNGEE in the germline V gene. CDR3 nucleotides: TGTGCCAGCAGCGTAGATAGGTCGGTGTGGGCCGAGCAGTACTTC. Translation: CASSVDRSVWAEQYF.

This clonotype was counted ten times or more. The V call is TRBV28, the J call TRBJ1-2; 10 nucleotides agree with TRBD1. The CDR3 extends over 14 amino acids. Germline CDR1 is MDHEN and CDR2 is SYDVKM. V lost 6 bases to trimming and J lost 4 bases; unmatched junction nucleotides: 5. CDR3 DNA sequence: TGTGCCAGCAGCTCCCGGGACAGGGGCTATGGCTACACCTTC. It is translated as CASSSRDRGYGYTF.